These 16 T cell receptor beta chains share one sample of origin, sequenced in a study of T cell responses to AZD1222 COVID-19 vaccine. Profiling relied on immunoSEQ multiplex PCR, and the TCRdb table lists in-frame clones only, not all of them. The sample records around 140,000 clones, 88% being singletons. This material consisted of peripheral blood, taken 28 days after the second dose of the MenACWY control vaccine. The receptors here all came from an adult who received the MenACWY meningococcal vaccine as a control.

J is TRBJ2-3 and V is TRBV11-3; maybe TRBD2 (6 bases). The CDR3 runs to 15 residues. The V end lost 7 bases, the J end lost 4 bases, and 18 bases lay between the germline ends. Germline lookup yields CDR1 SGHNT and CDR2 YENEEA. In nucleotides, the CDR3 is TGTGCCAGCACCCAACAAGGGTCGGGAGCAGATACGCAGTATTTT. Translation gives CASTQQGSGADTQYF.

The chain links TRBV18 to TRBJ2-3; TRBD2 matches at 9 bases. The CDR3 has 15 amino acids. The V and J ends lost 6 bases and 0 bases, in that order; junction bases with no gene match: 4. Germline V lookup: CDR1 KGHSH, CDR2 LQKENI. The CDR3 is CASSPSGGSTDTQYF. CDR3 coding DNA: TGTGCCAGCTCTCCAAGCGGGGGGAGCACAGATACGCAGTATTTT.

V usage is TRBV2 and J usage is TRBJ2-5; 8 positions agree with TRBD1. From germline, CDR1 is SNHLY and CDR2 FYNNEI. After removal of 1 base from V and 4 bases from J, the junction contained 2 bases not matched to a gene. The CDR3 has 14 amino acids. This CDR3 is CASSEGGTGETQYF. CDR3 DNA sequence: TGTGCCAGCAGTGAAGGCGGGACAGGAGAGACCCAGTACTTC.

This sequence joins TRBV5-4 and TRBJ1-1; TRBD1 matches at 11 bases. The CDR3 length is 15 residues. V lost 4 bases and J lost 1; bases outside the gene matches: 3. Germline-derived CDR1 and CDR2 are SGHNT and YYREEE (reference sequence). CDR3 residues: CASSVGTGGNTEAFF. Written as DNA, the CDR3 is TGTGCCAGCAGCGTCGGGACAGGGGGGAACACTGAAGCTTTCTTT.

V and J are TRBV7-2 and TRBJ2-7; 9 nucleotides match TRBD2. V shed 4 bases and J 5 bases; nucleotides not matched to a gene: 3. The CDR3 sequence is 13 residues long. The germline V gene has CDR1 SGHTA and CDR2 FQGNSA. The CDR3 coding sequence is TGTGCCAGCAGCTGGACTAGCGAGGACGAGCAGTACTTC. Residues: CASSWTSEDEQYF.

This chain links TRBV6-2 or TRBV6-3 with TRBJ2-1, with 7 positions matching TRBD2. The trim removed 3 bases at V and 4 bases at J, leaving 6 bases unmatched. The CDR3 has 15 amino acids. CDR1 and CDR2 (germline): MNHEY, SVGEGT. This CDR3 reads CASSYPGLPYNEQFF. The CDR3 DNA reads TGTGCCAGCAGTTATCCGGGACTACCTTACAATGAGCAGTTCTTC.

In nucleotides, the CDR3 is TGTGCCAGAACTCTAGGGGGAGTTCAAGAGACCCAGTACTTC. It codes for CARTLGGVQETQYF. This chain joins TRBV19 and TRBJ2-5, with D tentatively TRBD1 (6 bases). The CDR3 covers 14 residues. Germline loops: CDR1 LNHDA, CDR2 SQIVND (reference sequence). V was cut by 9 bases and J by 2 bases, with 16 bases left in between. Variable domain in full (rest from reference TRBV19 and TRBJ2-5): DGGITQSPKYLFRKEGQNVTLSCEQNLNHDAMYWYRQDPGQGLRLIYYSQIVNDFQKGDIAEGYSVSREKKESFPLTVTSAQKNPTAFYLCARTLGGVQETQYFGPGTRLLVL.

The chain has TRBV11-3 and TRBJ2-1, with TRBD2 matching 11 bases. This CDR3 comprises 15 residues. Germline V gene lookup returns CDR1 SGHNT and CDR2 YENEEA. V shed 4 bases and J 4 bases; nucleotides not matched to a gene: 3. The CDR3 reads CASSSTSGVYNEQFF. CDR3 DNA sequence: TGTGCCAGCAGCTCGACTAGCGGGGTGTACAATGAGCAGTTCTTC.

This rearrangement joins TRBV5-6 to TRBJ1-2, with D unresolved. The germline V gene encodes CDR1 SGHDT and CDR2 YYEEEE. The V gene lost 0 bases and the J gene lost 7 bases, with 13 bases spanning the gap. This CDR3 region has 14 residues. The CDR3 DNA sequence: TGTGCCAGCAGCTTGGCCGGCTTGTCTATTGGCTACACCTTC. It codes for CASSLAGLSIGYTF.

A single count supports this clone. The rearrangement uses TRBV7-9 and TRBJ2-4; D is perhaps TRBD2 (5 bases). The length of the CDR3 is 14 residues. In germline, CDR1 is SEHNR, CDR2 FQNEAQ (reference sequence). Deletions cut 5 bases from V and 4 bases from J, with 12 bases between. CDR3 region: CASSLRAPKNIQYF. CDR3 sequence (DNA): TGTGCCAGCAGCCTGCGGGCCCCAAAAAACATTCAGTACTTC.

This rearrangement joins TRBV5-1 to TRBJ1-1; D may be TRBD1 (5 bases). The germline gives CDR1 SGHRS, CDR2 YFSETQ. Trimming shortened V by 4 bases and J by 0 bases, and 10 bases separated the two germline ends. This CDR3 contains 14 residues. This CDR3 reads CASSEQAMNTEAFF. The CDR3 DNA reads TGCGCCAGCAGCGAACAGGCGATGAACACTGAAGCTTTCTTT.

The chain couples TRBV24-1 to TRBJ2-1; 12 nucleotides agree with TRBD2. The CDR3 is 16 amino acids. Germline trimming cut 4 bases from V and 8 bases from J; bases unmatched to any gene: 8. Germline V gives CDR1 KGHDR, CDR2 SFDVKD. CDR3 protein: CATSDFRLAGDHEQFF. DNA for the CDR3: TGTGCCACCAGTGACTTCAGACTAGCGGGAGACCATGAGCAGTTCTTC.

V is TRBV5-1 and J is TRBJ2-1; 7 bases align to TRBD1. Germline lookup yields CDR1 SGHRS and CDR2 YFSETQ. V was pared by 3 bases and J by 6 bases, with 3 bases of the junction left unmatched. The CDR3 runs 13 residues. CDR3 DNA: TGCGCCAGCAGCTGGAGACAGGGCAATGAGCAGTTCTTC. Translating gives CASSWRQGNEQFF.

The rearrangement joins TRBV18 to TRBJ1-1, with D possibly TRBD1 on 6 matching bases. The V and J ends lost 4 bases and 4 bases respectively, with 13 bases between them. The CDR3 is 14 residues long. CDR1 and CDR2 (germline): KGHSH, LQKENI. The CDR3 DNA is TGTGCCAGCTCACAACAAACAGGGCGCACTGAAGCTTTCTTT. It specifies CASSQQTGRTEAFF.

The chain recombines TRBV28 with TRBJ1-3; D may be TRBD1 (5 bases). This CDR3 comprises 11 residues. The germline V gene encodes CDR1 MDHEN and CDR2 SYDVKM. The CDR3 DNA follows: TGTGCGACAGACTCTGGAAACACCATATATTTT. Translating it yields CATDSGNTIYF.

This chain links TRBV15 with TRBJ2-3; a weak D match, TRBD2 (5 bases). The CDR3 consists of 16 residues. Trimming removed 1 base at V and 4 bases at J, with 15 bases between. Germline CDR1 is LNHNV and CDR2 is YYDKDF (reference sequence). The CDR3 sequence is CATSRAASMYADTQYF. The CDR3 DNA follows: TGTGCCACCAGCAGAGCTGCTAGCATGTACGCAGATACGCAGTATTTT.